These T cell receptor beta chains were read from a single sample in a study of response to subunit inactivated influenza vaccine. TCRdb used MiXCR to reprocess the RT-PCR reads, holding one entry per CDR3 protein. The repertoire holds almost 250,000 distinct CDR3 sequences, with 12% as singletons. The sample here was non-naive T cells sorted from PBMCs, taken 14 to 15 days before vaccination. The receptors here all came from a man aged 50 to 59 who received an inactivated influenza vaccine. CDR3s include the opening cysteine and the closing phenylalanine or tryptophan. The D gene is left open where the match is weak. Clone size is shown for a subset of rows, as once, few, many or a class of expanded clone.

V gene	J gene	D gene	clone size	CDR3 DNA	CDR3 protein
TRBV13	TRBJ1-1	-	many	TGTGCCAGCAGCTTAGGGGGTGGGAACACTGAAGCTTTCTTT	CASSLGGGNTEAFF
TRBV21-1	TRBJ2-3	-	few	TGTGCCAGCAGCCTAAGACTAGCGGGAGAACCAGATACGCAGTATTTT	CASSLRLAGEPDTQYF
TRBV19	TRBJ1-2	-	few	TGTGCCAGTAACAAGGGACGGAGAGCTAACTATGGCTACACCTTC	CASNKGRRANYGYTF
TRBV5-1	TRBJ2-5	TRBD1	few	TGCGCCAGCAGCTTACGGACAGGGGGACAAGAGACCCAGTACTTC	CASSLRTGGQETQYF
TRBV12-3/TRBV12-4	TRBJ2-2	TRBD1	once	TGTGCCAGCAGCTGGACAGGGGCGAACACCGTGGAGCTGTTTTTT	CASSWTGANTVELFF
TRBV15	TRBJ2-3	-	-	TGTGCCACCAGCAGAGTTGTCCAGCGAGATACGCAGTATTTT	CATSRVVQRDTQYF
TRBV27	TRBJ1-6	TRBD1	few	TGTGCCAGCAGCACGGGACAGGGGTCTTCACCCCTCCACTTT	CASSTGQGSSPLHF
TRBV20-1	TRBJ2-2	TRBD2	many	TGCAGTGCTATGGGACTAGCGGGGCTCACCGGGGAGCTGTTTTTT	CSAMGLAGLTGELFF
TRBV15	TRBJ2-1	-	-	TGTGCCACCAGCAGAGATGGGAGCTCCTACGATGAGCAGTTCTTC	CATSRDGSSYDEQFF
TRBV11-1	TRBJ2-2	-	-	TGTGCCAGCAGCGTACAAAACACCGGGGAGCTGTTTTTT	CASSVQNTGELFF
TRBV21-1	TRBJ1-1	-	-	TGTGCCAGCAGCAAATTTGGGACAGGTGAAGCTTTCTTT	CASSKFGTGEAFF
TRBV3-1	TRBJ1-6	-	-	TGTGCCAGCAGAAGGGACCGCGGAACGGCCCTCCACTTT	CASRRDRGTALHF
TRBV15	TRBJ2-7	-	few	TGTGCCACCAGCAGGGAAAAAGCTAGCGCCTACGAGCAGTACTTC	CATSREKASAYEQYF
TRBV28	TRBJ2-1	TRBD1	few	TGTGCCAGCAGTTTCACGGGACAGGGGACCTACAATGAGCAGTTCTTC	CASSFTGQGTYNEQFF
TRBV18	TRBJ2-7	-	few	TGTGCCAGCTCACCTTTTCCAGGGCCCTACGAGCAGTACTTC	CASSPFPGPYEQYF
TRBV5-1	TRBJ1-1	TRBD1	-	TGCGCCAGCAGCGGCGGGACAGGGGGCGTAACTGAAGCTTTCTTT	CASSGGTGGVTEAFF
TRBV7-8	TRBJ2-7	-	many	TGTGCCAGCAGCCGCTGGGTTGGGGAGCAGTACTTC	CASSRWVGEQYF
TRBV27	TRBJ1-6	-	-	TGTGCCAGCAGGAATTCCGGCGCCTTAGGCACCCTCCACTTT	CASRNSGALGTLHF
TRBV10-3	TRBJ2-1	-	many	TGTGCCATCAGTGATATGGACGGACGGCACTCCTACAATGAGCAGTTCTTC	CAISDMDGRHSYNEQFF
TRBV20-1	TRBJ2-5	-	-	TGCAGTGCTAGGACCCTTTATGGAACAGGGGAGACCCAGTACTTC	CSARTLYGTGETQYF
TRBV7-9	TRBJ2-7	TRBD2	few	TGTGCCAGCAGCCGAGGAGGAATAGCGGGGGGGAACGAGCAGTACTTC	CASSRGGIAGGNEQYF
TRBV5-1	TRBJ2-2	-	many	TGCGCCAGCAGCTTGACACAGGGAACCGGGGAGCTGTTTTTT	CASSLTQGTGELFF
TRBV25-1	TRBJ2-7	-	-	TGTGCCAGCAGTGAATATCAGGGGTTCACCTACGAGCAGTACTTC	CASSEYQGFTYEQYF
TRBV30	TRBJ1-5	-	many	TGTGCCTGGAGTGTCGGAGGGATTCGTCAGCCCCAGCATTTT	CAWSVGGIRQPQHF
TRBV6-1	TRBJ2-1	TRBD2	-	TGTGCCAGCAGTCCTTTTAGCGGGAGGGCTCAGAATGTGCAGTTCTTC	CASSPFSGRAQNVQFF
TRBV12-3/TRBV12-4	TRBJ2-7	TRBD1	-	TGTGCCAGCGTATCCGGGACAGGGGGCCTCGAGCAGTACTTC	CASVSGTGGLEQYF